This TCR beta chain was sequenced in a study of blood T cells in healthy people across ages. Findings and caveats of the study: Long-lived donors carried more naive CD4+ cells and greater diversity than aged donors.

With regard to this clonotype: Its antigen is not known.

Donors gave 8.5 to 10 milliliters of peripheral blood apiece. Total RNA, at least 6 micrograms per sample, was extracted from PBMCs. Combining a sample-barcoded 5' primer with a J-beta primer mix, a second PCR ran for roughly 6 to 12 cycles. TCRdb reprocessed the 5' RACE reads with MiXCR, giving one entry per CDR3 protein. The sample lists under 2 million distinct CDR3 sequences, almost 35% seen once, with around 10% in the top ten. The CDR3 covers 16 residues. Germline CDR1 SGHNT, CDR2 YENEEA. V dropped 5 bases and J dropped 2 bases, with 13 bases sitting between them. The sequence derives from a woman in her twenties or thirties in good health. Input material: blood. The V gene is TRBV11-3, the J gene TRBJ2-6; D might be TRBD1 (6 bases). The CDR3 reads CASSPRQEAGANVLTF. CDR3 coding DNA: TGTGCCAGCAGCCCGCGACAGGAGGCTGGGGCCAACGTCCTGACTTTC. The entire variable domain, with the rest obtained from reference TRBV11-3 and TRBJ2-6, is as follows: EAGVVQSPRYKIIEKKQPVAFWCNPISGHNTLYWYLQNLGQGPELLIRYENEEAVDDSQLPKDRFSAERLKGVDSTLKIQPAELGDSAVYLCASSPRQEAGANVLTFGAGSRLTVL.